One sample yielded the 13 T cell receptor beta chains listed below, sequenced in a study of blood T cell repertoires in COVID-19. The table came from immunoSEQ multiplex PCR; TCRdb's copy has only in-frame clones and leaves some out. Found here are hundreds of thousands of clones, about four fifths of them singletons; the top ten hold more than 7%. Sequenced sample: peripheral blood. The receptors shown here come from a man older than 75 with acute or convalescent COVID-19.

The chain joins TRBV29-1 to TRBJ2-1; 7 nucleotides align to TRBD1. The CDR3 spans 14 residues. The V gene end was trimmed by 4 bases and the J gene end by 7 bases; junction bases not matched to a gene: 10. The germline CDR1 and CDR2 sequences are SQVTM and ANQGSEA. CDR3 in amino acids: CSVGDSWRGNEQFF. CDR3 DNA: TGCAGCGTTGGGGACAGTTGGCGCGGTAATGAGCAGTTCTTC.

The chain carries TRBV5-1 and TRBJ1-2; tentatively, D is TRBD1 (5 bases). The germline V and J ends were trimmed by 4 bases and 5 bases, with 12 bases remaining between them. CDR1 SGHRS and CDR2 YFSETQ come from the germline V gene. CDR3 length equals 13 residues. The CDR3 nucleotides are TGCGCCAGCAGCCCCGCGACAGAATATGGCTACACCTTC. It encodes CASSPATEYGYTF.

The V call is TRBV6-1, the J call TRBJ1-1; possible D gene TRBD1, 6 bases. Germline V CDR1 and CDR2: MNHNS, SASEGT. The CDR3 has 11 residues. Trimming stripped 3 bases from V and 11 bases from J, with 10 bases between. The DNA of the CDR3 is TGTGCCAGCAGTGAGGGGGCAGAGGCTTTCTTT. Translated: CASSEGAEAFF.

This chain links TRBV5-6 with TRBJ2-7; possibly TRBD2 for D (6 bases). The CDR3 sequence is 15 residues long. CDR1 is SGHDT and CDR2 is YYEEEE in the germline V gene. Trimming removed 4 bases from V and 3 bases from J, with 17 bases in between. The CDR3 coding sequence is TGTGCCAGCAGCCTTACCGCGGGACCCTTCTACGAGCAGTACTTC. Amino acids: CASSLTAGPFYEQYF. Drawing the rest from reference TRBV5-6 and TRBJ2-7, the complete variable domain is DAGVTQSPTHLIKTRGQQVTLRCSPKSGHDTVSWYQQALGQGPQFIFQYYEEEERQRGNFPDRFSGHQFPNYSSELNVNALLLGDSALYLCASSLTAGPFYEQYFGPGTRLTVT.

CDR3 bases: TGCGCCAGCAGCCCACAGGTGTACAATGAGCAGTTCTTC. Translated: CASSPQVYNEQFF. The chain uses TRBV5-1 and TRBJ2-1; tentative D call: TRBD1 (5 bases). This CDR3 is 13 amino acids long. Between the trimmed V and J ends, which lost 4 bases and 4 bases, there was a span of 9 bases. CDR1 SGHRS and CDR2 YFSETQ come from the germline V gene.

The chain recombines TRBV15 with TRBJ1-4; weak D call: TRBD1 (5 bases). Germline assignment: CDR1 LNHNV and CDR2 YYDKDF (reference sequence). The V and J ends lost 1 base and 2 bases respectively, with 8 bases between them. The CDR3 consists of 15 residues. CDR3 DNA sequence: TGTGCCACCAGCAGAGCAGGGTCCACTAATGAAAAACTGTTTTTT. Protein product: CATSRAGSTNEKLFF.

CDR3 bases: TGTGCCAGCAGTGAATCCACGGGACTTGGAACCTACGAGCAGTACTTC. This translates into CASSESTGLGTYEQYF. The rearrangement joins TRBV2 to TRBJ2-7; TRBD2 is a possible D gene (6 bases). The CDR3 consists of 16 residues. Trimming took 2 bases from V and 2 from J, leaving 16 bases between them. Germline V gene sequence: CDR1 SNHLY, CDR2 FYNNEI.

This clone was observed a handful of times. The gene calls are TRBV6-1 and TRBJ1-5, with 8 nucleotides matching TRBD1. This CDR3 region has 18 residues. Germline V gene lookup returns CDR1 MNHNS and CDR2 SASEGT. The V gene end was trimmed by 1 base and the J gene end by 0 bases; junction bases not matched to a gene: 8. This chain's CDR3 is CASSEEGTGRYSNQPQHF. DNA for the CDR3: TGTGCCAGCAGTGAAGAAGGGACAGGTCGATATAGCAATCAGCCCCAGCATTTT.

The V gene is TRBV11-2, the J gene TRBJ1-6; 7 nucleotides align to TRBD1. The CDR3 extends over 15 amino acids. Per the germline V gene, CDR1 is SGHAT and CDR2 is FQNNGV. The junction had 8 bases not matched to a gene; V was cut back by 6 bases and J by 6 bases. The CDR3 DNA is TGTGCCAGCAGGCGTACAGGGGTTGCTAATTCACCCCTCCACTTT. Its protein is CASRRTGVANSPLHF.

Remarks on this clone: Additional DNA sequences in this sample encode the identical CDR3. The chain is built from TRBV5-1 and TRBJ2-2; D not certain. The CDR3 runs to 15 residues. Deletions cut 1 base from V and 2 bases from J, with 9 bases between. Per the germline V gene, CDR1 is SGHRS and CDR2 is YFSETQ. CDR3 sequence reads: CASSLRQDNTGELFF. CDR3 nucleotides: TGCGCCAGCAGCTTGAGGCAGGATAACACCGGGGAGCTGTTTTTT. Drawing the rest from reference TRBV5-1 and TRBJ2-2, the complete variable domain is KAGVTQTPRYLIKTRGQQVTLSCSPISGHRSVSWYQQTPGQGLQFLFEYFSETQRNKGNFPGRFSGRQFSNSRSEMNVSTLELGDSALYLCASSLRQDNTGELFFGEGSRLTVL.

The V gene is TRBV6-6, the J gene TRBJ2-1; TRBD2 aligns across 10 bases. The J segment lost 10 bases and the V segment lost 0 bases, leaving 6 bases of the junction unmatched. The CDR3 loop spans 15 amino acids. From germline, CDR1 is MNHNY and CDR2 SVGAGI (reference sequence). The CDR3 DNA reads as TGTGCCAGCAGTTACTCGGCTAGCGGGGGTTCAGAGCAGTTCTTC. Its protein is CASSYSASGGSEQFF.

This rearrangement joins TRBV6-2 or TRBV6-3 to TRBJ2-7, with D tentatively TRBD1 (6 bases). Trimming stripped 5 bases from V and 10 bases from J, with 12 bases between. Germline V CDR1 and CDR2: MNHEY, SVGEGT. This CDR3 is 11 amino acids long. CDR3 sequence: CASSTGTTQYF. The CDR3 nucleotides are TGTGCCAGCAGTACAGGGACCACCCAGTACTTC.

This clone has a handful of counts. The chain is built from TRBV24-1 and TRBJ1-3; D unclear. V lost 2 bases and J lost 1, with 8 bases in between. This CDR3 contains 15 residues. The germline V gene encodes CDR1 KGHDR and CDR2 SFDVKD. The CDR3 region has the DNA TGTGCCACCAGTGATTCTAAAGCTTCTGGAAACACCATATATTTT. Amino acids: CATSDSKASGNTIYF.